The rows below give T cell receptor beta chains drawn from one sample of a study of PD-1 blockade in classical Hodgkin lymphoma. Generated by immunoSEQ multiplex PCR, the TCRdb table keeps only in-frame clones and is missing some. The sample includes tens of thousands of clones, roughly 80% of them seen just once. The starting material was CD4+ T cells from blood, obtained before the fourth cycle of nivolumab. These receptor sequences come from a human donor with classical Hodgkin lymphoma. CDR3s include the opening cysteine and the closing phenylalanine or tryptophan. The D gene is left open where the match is weak. Rows give clone size only sometimes, using once, few, many, or a class for an expanded clone.

abundance: .
v_gene: TRBV10-3
j_gene: TRBJ1-3
d_gene: .
CDR3nt: TGTGCCATCAGGGACAGCTCTGGAAACACCATATATTTT
CDR3aa: CAIRDSSGNTIYF

abundance: .
v_gene: TRBV28
j_gene: TRBJ1-6
d_gene: .
CDR3nt: TGTGCCAGCAGACCATACAGTGCCTCCTATAATTCACCCCTCCACTTT
CDR3aa: CASRPYSASYNSPLHF

abundance: .
v_gene: TRBV5-1
j_gene: TRBJ2-5
d_gene: .
CDR3nt: TGCGCCAGCAGCTTGGGGGGACAAGAGACCCAGTACTTC
CDR3aa: CASSLGGQETQYF

abundance: .
v_gene: TRBV2
j_gene: TRBJ2-3
d_gene: .
CDR3nt: TGTGCCAGCACTCCGGCGGCAGCCCTTACGCGTAGAACAGATACGCAGTATTTT
CDR3aa: CASTPAAALTRRTDTQYF

abundance: .
v_gene: TRBV5-1
j_gene: TRBJ1-3
d_gene: .
CDR3nt: TGCGCCAGTAGTCACGGGACTCCTGGAAACACCATATATTTT
CDR3aa: CASSHGTPGNTIYF

abundance: .
v_gene: TRBV5-4
j_gene: TRBJ2-5
d_gene: .
CDR3nt: TGTGCCAGCAGCTTGGGATGGGGCGGCGAGACCCAGTACTTC
CDR3aa: CASSLGWGGETQYF

abundance: .
v_gene: TRBV5-1
j_gene: TRBJ1-2
d_gene: .
CDR3nt: TGCGCCAGCAGCTTAGGGCAGGGAGTCGGATATGGCTACACCTTC
CDR3aa: CASSLGQGVGYGYTF

abundance: .
v_gene: TRBV7-9
j_gene: TRBJ1-2
d_gene: .
CDR3nt: TGTGCCAGCTCCCGGACGGCACCTAACTATGGCTACACCTTC
CDR3aa: CASSRTAPNYGYTF

abundance: .
v_gene: TRBV28
j_gene: TRBJ1-2
d_gene: .
CDR3nt: TGTGCCAGCAGTTTTTCGGACCTCGGCAACTATGGCTACACCTTC
CDR3aa: CASSFSDLGNYGYTF

abundance: few
v_gene: TRBV6-4
j_gene: TRBJ1-1
d_gene: .
CDR3nt: TGTGCCAGCAGCAGACAGCTCAACACTGAAGCTTTCTTT
CDR3aa: CASSRQLNTEAFF

abundance: .
v_gene: TRBV5-1
j_gene: TRBJ2-5
d_gene: TRBD1
CDR3nt: TGCGCCAGCAGCCAGAACCCTGGACAGGGAGAGACCCAGTACTTC
CDR3aa: CASSQNPGQGETQYF

abundance: .
v_gene: TRBV28
j_gene: TRBJ2-7
d_gene: TRBD1
CDR3nt: TGTGCCAGCAGCTCCCCTTCCGGGACAGGTACCTACGAGCAGTACTTC
CDR3aa: CASSSPSGTGTYEQYF

abundance: few
v_gene: TRBV28
j_gene: TRBJ1-3
d_gene: .
CDR3nt: TGTGCCAGCAGTTTCGGGACCGAGTCTGGAAACACCATATATTTT
CDR3aa: CASSFGTESGNTIYF

abundance: .
v_gene: TRBV6-5
j_gene: TRBJ1-1
d_gene: TRBD1
CDR3nt: TGTGCCAGCAGTTGGGACAGGGGGAACACTGAAGCTTTCTTT
CDR3aa: CASSWDRGNTEAFF

abundance: .
v_gene: TRBV6-6
j_gene: TRBJ2-1
d_gene: TRBD2
CDR3nt: TGTGCCAGCAGTTTTGGACAGCTAGCGGGGGAGGGTGAGCAGTTCTTC
CDR3aa: CASSFGQLAGEGEQFF

abundance: .
v_gene: TRBV5-1
j_gene: TRBJ1-1
d_gene: TRBD1
CDR3nt: TGCGCCAGCAGCTCCGCACCGGGACAGGGTGTTGAAGCTTTCTTT
CDR3aa: CASSSAPGQGVEAFF

abundance: .
v_gene: TRBV29-1
j_gene: TRBJ2-2
d_gene: .
CDR3nt: TGCAGCGCGAACATTGGAAGGGAAACCGGGGAGCTGTTTTTT
CDR3aa: CSANIGRETGELFF

abundance: .
v_gene: TRBV5-1
j_gene: TRBJ1-2
d_gene: .
CDR3nt: TGCGCCAGCAGAACCTCCCCGGGGGCTGGAGGCTACACCTTC
CDR3aa: CASRTSPGAGGYTF

abundance: .
v_gene: TRBV28
j_gene: TRBJ2-7
d_gene: .
CDR3nt: TGTGCCAGCAGTTCAGGGACCCTTCTCTACGAGCAGTACTTC
CDR3aa: CASSSGTLLYEQYF

abundance: .
v_gene: TRBV30
j_gene: TRBJ1-4
d_gene: .
CDR3nt: TGTGCCTGGAGTCTACAGGTGGTGCTTAATGAAAAACTGTTTTTT
CDR3aa: CAWSLQVVLNEKLFF

abundance: .
v_gene: TRBV6-6
j_gene: TRBJ1-5
d_gene: .
CDR3nt: TGTGCCAGCAACCCGGGCCGCAATCAGCCCCAGCATTTT
CDR3aa: CASNPGRNQPQHF

abundance: .
v_gene: TRBV5-1
j_gene: TRBJ2-1
d_gene: .
CDR3nt: TGCGCCAGCAGCTTGATTACCGGGGCGACGAATGAGCAGTTCTTC
CDR3aa: CASSLITGATNEQFF

abundance: .
v_gene: TRBV18
j_gene: TRBJ1-3
d_gene: .
CDR3nt: TGTGCCAGCTCACCACTACAGACTGGAAACACCATATATTTT
CDR3aa: CASSPLQTGNTIYF